The clone carrying this T cell receptor beta chain was detected a few times. As yet, its antigen is unknown. The data are from a study of regulatory and conventional T cells in RAG deficiency. Study-wide results and limits: Shorter CDR3s in all patient subsets; >90% Treg-Tconv overlap in Omenn. Compared with controls, unique Treg TCR beta sequences dropped approximately 100-fold in Omenn syndrome and CID/AS. Control T-cell subsets had markedly higher Shannon entropy and lower Simpson indices than RAG-deficient patients.

The sorted regulatory T cells were CD4+, CD25-high and CD127-low, with genomic DNA sequenced. Trimming cost V 6 bases and J 4 bases, with 15 bases left between them. The CDR3 has 13 residues. Germline V gene sequence: CDR1 SQVTM, CDR2 ANQGSEA. The protocol was immunoSEQ multiplex PCR, while the TCRdb copy is restricted to in-frame clones and leaves out a portion. The sample yields roughly 30,000 clones, around 90% seen once. The same sample was also studied in work on regulatory T cells. That source reports: Primers: 52 TRBV forward and 13 TRBJ reverse. Skewed V and J usage and few unique V-J pairs marked patient repertoires, most in Tregs.

The sample taken for sequencing was Tregs sorted from blood. The chain joins TRBV29-1 to TRBJ2-5; D perhaps matches TRBD2 (5 bases). The source is a human donor in good health. The CDR3 DNA follows: TGCAGCGTCCCGCTAGGCGCGGGAGAGACCCAGTACTTC. Encoded protein: CSVPLGAGETQYF.